This entry lists 20 T cell receptor beta chains sequenced from one sample in a study of T cells after yellow fever vaccination (dated by TCRdb to 2018 to 2020). Libraries were prepared through 5' RACE. TCRdb records Illumina NovaSeq 6000 as the sequencer. TCRdb redid the processing of the public reads, applying fastp at Q25 and MiXCR, and retained in-frame beta chains. Records with the same CDR3 protein are collapsed into one entry carrying the most frequent genes and DNA. The sample yields hundreds of thousands of distinct CDR3 sequences; approximately 10% were counted once. In total, the top ten clones hold approximately 3.5% of the sample. In the paper's terms, the treatment or condition label means: live attenuated yellow fever vaccine strain. Sample: CD4+ T cells sorted from PBMCs, taken 5 days after the yellow fever booster vaccination. Every receptor here comes from a man aged 18 to 29 who received the YFV17D yellow fever vaccine.

This clonotype was picked up a small number of times. The rearrangement joins TRBV19 to TRBJ1-3; D is possibly TRBD1 (5 bases). The CDR3 extends over 14 amino acids. Germline V CDR1 and CDR2: LNHDA, SQIVND (reference sequence). V was trimmed by 1 base and J by 4 bases, leaving 8 bases between them. CDR3 loop: CASSIVGVGNTIYF. CDR3 sequence (DNA): TGTGCCAGTAGTATAGTAGGGGTCGGAAACACCATATATTTT.

This clonotype occurred a few times. V is TRBV10-3 and J is TRBJ1-3; D is ambiguous. There are 12 residues in the CDR3. Germline values: CDR1 ENHRY, CDR2 SYGVKD. Trimming took off 4 bases at V and 0 bases at J, with 1 base between the two ends. The CDR3 DNA sequence: TGTGCCATCAGTGGCTCTGGAAACACCATATATTTT. Protein sequence: CAISGSGNTIYF.

The chain carries TRBV6-1 and TRBJ2-7; perhaps TRBD1 as D (5 bases). The ends were cut back, 8 bases at V and 4 bases at J, with 15 bases in the middle. The CDR3 extends over 13 amino acids. From germline, CDR1 is MNHNS and CDR2 SASEGT. This CDR3 reads CASGRAGLYEQYV. CDR3 in DNA: TGTGCCAGCGGAAGGGCAGGGTTGTACGAGCAGTACGTC.

This clonotype was seen only a few times. This chain's CDR3 is CASSRRQGDNQPQHF. DNA for the CDR3: TGTGCCAGCAGCCGCCGACAGGGCGACAATCAGCCCCAGCATTTT. The J gene is TRBJ1-5, the V gene TRBV3-1; TRBD1 aligns across 7 bases. V lost 4 bases to trimming and J lost 3 bases; unmatched junction nucleotides: 6. Germline assignment: CDR1 LGHDT and CDR2 YNNKEL (reference sequence). The CDR3 is 15 residues long.

The rearrangement uses TRBV6-6 and TRBJ2-1, with D hard to call. V lost 6 bases to trimming and J lost 5 bases, with 14 bases between them. The CDR3 is 14 residues long. Germline CDR1 and CDR2: MNHNY and SVGAGI (reference sequence). CDR3 in amino acids: CASSRAVSHNEQFF. In DNA, the CDR3 is TGTGCCAGCAGCCGGGCAGTATCCCACAATGAGCAGTTCTTC.

The rearrangement joins TRBV6-6 to TRBJ2-2; the match to TRBD2 covers 9 bases. The junction had 3 bases not matched to a gene; V was cut back by 6 bases and J by 1 base. The CDR3 is made up of 15 amino acids. Germline V gene lookup returns CDR1 MNHNY and CDR2 SVGAGI (reference sequence). The CDR3 here is CASRELAGNTGELFF. The CDR3 bases are TGTGCCAGCAGAGAACTAGCGGGGAACACCGGGGAGCTGTTTTTT.

The sample holds a few counts of this clonotype. The V call is TRBV30, the J call TRBJ1-5, with TRBD1 matching over 8 bases. This CDR3 region has 14 residues. CDR1 is GTSNPN and CDR2 is SVGIG in the germline V gene (reference sequence). Germline trimming cut 3 bases from V and 6 bases from J; bases unmatched to any gene: 7. Here the CDR3 reads CAWRGQGVGQPQHF. The CDR3 nucleotides read TGTGCCTGGAGAGGACAGGGCGTGGGTCAGCCCCAGCATTTT.

Written as DNA, the CDR3 is TGCGCCAGCAGCCACCCCGAACCCAACAATGAGCAGTACTTC. Translation gives CASSHPEPNNEQYF. The V gene is TRBV5-1, the J gene TRBJ2-1; D is undetermined. The J call may be incorrect, as the DNA end agrees better with TRBJ2-7. The CDR3 spans 14 residues. The germline gives CDR1 SGHRS, CDR2 YFSETQ.

V usage is TRBV6-6 and J usage is TRBJ2-3; D may be TRBD1 (5 bases). Per the germline V gene, CDR1 is MNHNY and CDR2 is SVGAGI (reference sequence). Trimming left V 8 bases short and J 0 bases short, with 12 bases between. The CDR3 runs to 14 residues. This CDR3 reads CASALRQSTDTQYF. CDR3 DNA sequence: TGTGCCAGCGCACTCCGACAGAGCACAGATACGCAGTATTTT.

This chain uses TRBV12-3 or TRBV12-4 with TRBJ1-5; no firm D call. The CDR3 is 15 residues long. Trimming took 5 bases from V and 3 from J, leaving 14 bases between them. The CDR3 DNA reads TGTGCCAGCAGTCTAAGGAGACGGTTCAATCAGCCCCAGCATTTT. This translates into CASSLRRRFNQPQHF.

This clonotype was picked up many times. The chain recombines TRBV5-6 with TRBJ2-7; D is undetermined. CDR1 and CDR2 from the germline V gene are SGHDT and YYEEEE. The V gene lost 3 bases and the J gene lost 0 bases, with 1 base spanning the gap. The CDR3 totals 11 residues. The CDR3 nucleotides read TGTGCCAGCAGCTCCTCCTACGAGCAGTACGTC. It encodes CASSSSYEQYV.

V and J are TRBV6-2 or TRBV6-3 and TRBJ2-1; the D call may be TRBD1 or TRBD2 (5 bases each). Germline V gives CDR1 MNHEY, CDR2 SVGEGT. The V end was cut by 0 bases, the J end by 8 bases, with 17 bases between. The CDR3 loop spans 16 amino acids. The CDR3 spells CASSYSNSGRGHEQFF. CDR3 bases: TGTGCCAGCAGTTACTCGAACTCGGGGCGAGGCCATGAGCAGTTCTTC.

This clonotype was seen more than once but under ten times. The J gene is TRBJ1-1, the V gene TRBV6-5; a weak D match, TRBD1 (5 bases). The V gene's germline CDR1 is MNHEY and CDR2 SVGAGI. This CDR3 comprises 15 residues. Trimming shortened V by 5 bases and J by 6 bases, and 19 bases separated the two germline ends. The CDR3, as DNA: TGTGCCAGCAGTACGGGGACGGGTGGAGATGCTGAAGCTTTCTTT. Amino acid sequence: CASSTGTGGDAEAFF.

This clonotype was counted between two and nine times. The genes are TRBV20-1 and TRBJ2-1; D ambiguous. Per the germline V gene, CDR1 is DFQATT and CDR2 is SNEGSKA (reference sequence). V lost 6 bases to trimming and J lost 1 base, with 16 bases between them. This CDR3 is 15 amino acids long. The CDR3 protein is CSAVDAGGSYNEQFF. Written as DNA, the CDR3 is TGCAGTGCCGTAGACGCAGGTGGATCCTACAATGAGCAGTTCTTC.

In its sample, this clonotype was seen many times. The chain joins TRBV18 to TRBJ1-3; perhaps TRBD1 as D (6 bases). The germline V gene encodes CDR1 KGHSH and CDR2 LQKENI. This CDR3 has 13 residues. Trimming cost V 4 bases and J 2 bases, with 6 bases left between them. CDR3 coding DNA: TGTGCCAGCTCACGGGACACTGGAAACACCATATATTTT. This gives the protein CASSRDTGNTIYF.

J is TRBJ1-4 and V is TRBV7-2, with 9 bases lining up with TRBD1. Looked up from germline, CDR1 is SGHTA and CDR2 is FQGNSA. J was trimmed by 7 bases and V by 5 bases; bases with no gene match: 8. The CDR3 loop spans 15 amino acids. CDR3 loop: CASSDVTGGGEKLFF. CDR3 sequence (DNA): TGTGCCAGCAGCGATGTGACAGGGGGAGGTGAAAAACTGTTTTTT.

This clonotype has more than one count but fewer than ten. Here the CDR3 reads CASSPTSGGSIITDTQYF. CDR3 sequence (DNA): TGCGCCAGCAGCCCGACTAGCGGGGGAAGTATAATCACAGATACGCAGTATTTT. This chain connects TRBV4-1 to TRBJ2-3, with TRBD2 matching over 12 bases. This CDR3 is built from 18 residues. The V and J ends lost 4 bases and 2 bases, in that order; junction bases with no gene match: 10. Germline CDR1 and CDR2: MGHRA and YSYEKL.

The J gene is TRBJ1-2, the V gene TRBV11-2; D possibly corresponds to TRBD1 (6 bases). V was pared by 1 base and J by 7 bases, with 13 bases between. This CDR3 has 14 amino acids. In germline, CDR1 is SGHAT, CDR2 FQNNGV. The CDR3, as DNA: TGTGCCAGCAGCTTAGGGCAGGGGAGGGGTGGCTACACCTTC. This translates into CASSLGQGRGGYTF.

The chain joins TRBV6-5 to TRBJ2-1, with 12 bases fitting TRBD2. The CDR3 runs 15 residues. J gave up 4 bases and V 7 bases, and 5 bases lay outside the gene matches. Looked up from germline, CDR1 is MNHEY and CDR2 is SVGAGI. CDR3 loop: CASKLAGGSYNEQFF. CDR3 bases: TGTGCCAGCAAGCTAGCGGGGGGGAGTTACAATGAGCAGTTCTTC.

The V call is TRBV7-8, the J call TRBJ2-1; 7 nucleotides match TRBD2. Losses at the gene ends were 1 base for V and 2 bases for J; bases not matched to a gene: 5. The CDR3 length is 16 residues. CDR1 SGHVS and CDR2 FQNEAQ come from the germline V gene. CDR3 residues: CASSLGTRGTYNEQFF. Written as DNA, the CDR3 is TGTGCCAGCAGCTTAGGGACTAGAGGGACCTACAATGAGCAGTTCTTC.